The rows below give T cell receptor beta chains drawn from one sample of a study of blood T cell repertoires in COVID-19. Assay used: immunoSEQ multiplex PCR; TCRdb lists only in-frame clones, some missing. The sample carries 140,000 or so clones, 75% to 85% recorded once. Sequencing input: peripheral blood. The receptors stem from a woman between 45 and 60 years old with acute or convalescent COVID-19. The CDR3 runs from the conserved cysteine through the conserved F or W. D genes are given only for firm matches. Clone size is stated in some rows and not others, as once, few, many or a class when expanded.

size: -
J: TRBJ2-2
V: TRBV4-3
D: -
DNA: TGCGCCAGCAGCCAAGATCTCTACAGACCTTACGGGGGCACCGGGGAGCTGTTTTTT
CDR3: CASSQDLYRPYGGTGELFF

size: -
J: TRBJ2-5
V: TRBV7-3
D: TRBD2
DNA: TGTGCCAGCAGCCGCGGGGGTATGAATCAAGAGACCCAGTACTTC
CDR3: CASSRGGMNQETQYF

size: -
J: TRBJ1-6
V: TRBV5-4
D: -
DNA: TGTGCCAGCAGCTTGCAGGGTGAGAATTCACCCCTCCACTTT
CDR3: CASSLQGENSPLHF

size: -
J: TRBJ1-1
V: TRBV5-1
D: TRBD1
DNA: TGCGCCAGCAGCCTTGGACAGGGGTACACTGAAGCTTTCTTT
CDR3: CASSLGQGYTEAFF

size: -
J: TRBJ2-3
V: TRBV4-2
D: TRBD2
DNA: TGTGCCAGCAGCCAAGTCCATAGCGGGGGGCTAGGTACAGATACGCAGTATTTT
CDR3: CASSQVHSGGLGTDTQYF

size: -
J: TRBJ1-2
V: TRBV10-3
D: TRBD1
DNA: TGTGCCATCACCGGGACAGCTAACTATGGCTACACCTTC
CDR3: CAITGTANYGYTF

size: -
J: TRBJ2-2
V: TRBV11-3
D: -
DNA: TGTGCCAGCAGCTTCGACAGGAACACCGGGGAGCTGTTTTTT
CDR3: CASSFDRNTGELFF

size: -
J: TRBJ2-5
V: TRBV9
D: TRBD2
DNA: TGTGCCAGCAGCGAGCGGGGGGGGTGGCAAGAGACCCAGTACTTC
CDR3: CASSERGGWQETQYF

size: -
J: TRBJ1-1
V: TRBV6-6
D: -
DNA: TGTGCCAGCAGGGAAACTCAGGGATGGACTGAAGCTTTCTTT
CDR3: CASRETQGWTEAFF

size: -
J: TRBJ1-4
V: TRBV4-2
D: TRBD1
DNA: TGTGCCAGCAGCCAGGGAGGACAGGGTCGGGAAAAACTGTTTTTT
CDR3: CASSQGGQGREKLFF

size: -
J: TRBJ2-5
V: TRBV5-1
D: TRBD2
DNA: TGCGCCAGCAGCACCGGACTAGCGGGAGATCAAGAGACCCAGTACTTC
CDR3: CASSTGLAGDQETQYF

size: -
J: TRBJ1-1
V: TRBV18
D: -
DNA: TGTGCCAGCTCACCCGCGGGGGGCATGAACACTGAAGCTTTCTTT
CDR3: CASSPAGGMNTEAFF

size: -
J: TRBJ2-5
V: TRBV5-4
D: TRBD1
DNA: TGTGCCAGCAGCTTGGGATATACAGGGGGACCGGGAGAGACCCAGTACTTC
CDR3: CASSLGYTGGPGETQYF

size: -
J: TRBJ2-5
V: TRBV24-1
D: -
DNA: TGTGCCACCAGTGACTCTGACAGGGGAGGGCAAGAGACCCAGTACTTC
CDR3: CATSDSDRGGQETQYF

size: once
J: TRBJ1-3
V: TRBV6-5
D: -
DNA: TGTGCCAGCAGTTACTCGGCAGTCGATGGAAACACCATATATTTT
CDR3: CASSYSAVDGNTIYF

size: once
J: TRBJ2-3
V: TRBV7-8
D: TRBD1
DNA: TGTGCCAGCAGCTTGACAGGGGGCGGCACAGATACGCAGTATTTT
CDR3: CASSLTGGGTDTQYF

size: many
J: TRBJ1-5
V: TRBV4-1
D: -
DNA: TGCGCCAGCAGCCAAGAGTCACAGTCTAGCAATCAGCCCCAGCATTTT
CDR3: CASSQESQSSNQPQHF

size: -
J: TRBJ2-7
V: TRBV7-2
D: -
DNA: TGTGCCAGCAGCCAGGGGGGACAGAGCTCCTACGAGCAGTACTTC
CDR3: CASSQGGQSSYEQYF

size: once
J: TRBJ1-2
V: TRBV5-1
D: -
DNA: TGCGCCAGCAGCTTGGCCCCGGGGAACTATGGCTACACCTTC
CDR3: CASSLAPGNYGYTF

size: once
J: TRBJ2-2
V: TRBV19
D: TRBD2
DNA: TGTGCCAGTGAGAGCGGGGGGGCGAATTCCGGGGAGCTGTTTTTT
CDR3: CASESGGANSGELFF

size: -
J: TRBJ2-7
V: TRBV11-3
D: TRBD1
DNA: TGTGCCAGCAGCTACAAGACAGGGAGCTCCGAGCAGTACTTC
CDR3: CASSYKTGSSEQYF

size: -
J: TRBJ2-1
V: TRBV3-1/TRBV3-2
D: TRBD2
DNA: TGTGCCAGCAGCCAAGATTTGTTGACTAGCGGGGGATACAATGAGCAGTTCTTC
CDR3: CASSQDLLTSGGYNEQFF

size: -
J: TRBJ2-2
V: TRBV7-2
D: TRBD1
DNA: TGTGCCAGCAGCAACCCTCGGACAGGAACGAACACCGGGGAGCTGTTTTTT
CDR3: CASSNPRTGTNTGELFF

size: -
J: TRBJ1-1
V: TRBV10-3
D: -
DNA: TGTGCCGTGCAGACGGGGAACACTGAAGCTTTCTTT
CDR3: CAVQTGNTEAFF

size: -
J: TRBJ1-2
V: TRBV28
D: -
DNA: TGTGCCAGCAGTTCACAACCCACCTATGGCTACACCTTC
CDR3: CASSSQPTYGYTF

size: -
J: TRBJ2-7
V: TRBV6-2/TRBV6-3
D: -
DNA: TGTGCCAGCATCCCTGGGGGCAGGCCGAGCGAGCAGTACTTC
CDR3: CASIPGGRPSEQYF

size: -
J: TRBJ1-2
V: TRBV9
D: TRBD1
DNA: TGTGCCAGCAGTATTACCGGGACAGGGGACTATGGCTACACCTTC
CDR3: CASSITGTGDYGYTF

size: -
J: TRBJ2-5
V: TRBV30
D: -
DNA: TGTGCCTGGAGTGCCGGGGGACAAGAGACCCAGTACTTC
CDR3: CAWSAGGQETQYF

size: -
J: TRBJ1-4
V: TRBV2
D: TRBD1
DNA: TGTGCCAGCCTTTTTCAGGGGGATGAAAAACTGTTTTTT
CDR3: CASLFQGDEKLFF

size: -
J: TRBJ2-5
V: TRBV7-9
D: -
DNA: TGTGCCAGCAGCCAGGCGTTATTAGGAGAGACCCAGTACTTC
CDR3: CASSQALLGETQYF

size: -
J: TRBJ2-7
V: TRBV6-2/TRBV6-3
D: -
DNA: TGTGCCAGCAGTCTCTCCCGGGACACCAACCTCTACGAGCAGTACTTC
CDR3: CASSLSRDTNLYEQYF

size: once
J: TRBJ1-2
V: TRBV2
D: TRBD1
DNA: TGTGCCAGCACCGGGACAGGGTCCACCTTC
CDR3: CASTGTGSTF

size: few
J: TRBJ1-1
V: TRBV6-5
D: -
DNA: TGTGCCAGCAACTCACGCGTCGGGGGTGAAGCTTTCTTT
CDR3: CASNSRVGGEAFF

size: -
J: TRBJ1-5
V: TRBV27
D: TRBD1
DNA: TGTGCCAGCAGTTCAGCCGGGACAGGGGGCGGCAATCAGCCCCAGCATTTT
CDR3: CASSSAGTGGGNQPQHF

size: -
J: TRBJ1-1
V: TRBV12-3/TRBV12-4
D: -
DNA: TGTGCCAGTATGGCGGGGATTTACACTGAAGCTTTCTTT
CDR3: CASMAGIYTEAFF

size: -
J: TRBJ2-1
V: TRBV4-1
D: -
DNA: TGCGCCAGCAGCCAAGATCTCCTAGCGTACAATGAGCAGTTCTTC
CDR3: CASSQDLLAYNEQFF

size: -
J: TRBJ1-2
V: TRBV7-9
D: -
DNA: TGTGCCAGCAGCTTTGGACAAGTAGAGAGCTACACCTTC
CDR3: CASSFGQVESYTF

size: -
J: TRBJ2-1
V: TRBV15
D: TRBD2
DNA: TGTGCCACCGGTCTCCCGCCGCGGGGGTACAATGAGCAGTTCTTC
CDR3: CATGLPPRGYNEQFF

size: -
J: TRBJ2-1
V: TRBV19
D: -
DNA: TGTGCCAGTAGTATAGAGAGCGGGTGGGGAGTCCACAATGAGCAGTTCTTC
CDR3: CASSIESGWGVHNEQFF

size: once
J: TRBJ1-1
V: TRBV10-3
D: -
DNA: TGTGCCATCAGTGACTGGCAGGAGGGCACTGAAGCTTTCTTT
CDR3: CAISDWQEGTEAFF

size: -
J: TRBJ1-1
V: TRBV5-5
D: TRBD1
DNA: TGTGCCAGCAGCCCTCACAGGGGAGAAGCTTTCTTT
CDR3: CASSPHRGEAFF

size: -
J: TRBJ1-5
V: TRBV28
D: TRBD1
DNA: TGTGCCAGCAGTACGGGACAGGGAAATCAGCCCCAGCATTTT
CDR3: CASSTGQGNQPQHF

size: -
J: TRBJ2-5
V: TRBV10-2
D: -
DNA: TGCGCCAGCAGTGGAGGGCCCGCGACCCAGTACTTC
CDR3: CASSGGPATQYF

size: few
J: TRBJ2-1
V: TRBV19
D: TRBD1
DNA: TGTGCCAGTAGTATGGGCAGGGGGATCTACAATGAGCAGTTCTTC
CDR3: CASSMGRGIYNEQFF

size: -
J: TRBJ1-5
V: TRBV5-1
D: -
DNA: TGCGCCAGCAGTTTGACAGGCTCGGGCAATCAGCCCCAGCATTTT
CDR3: CASSLTGSGNQPQHF

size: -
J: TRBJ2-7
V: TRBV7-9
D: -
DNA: TGTGCCAGCAGCCCCCCCTCGGGCGAGCAGTACTTC
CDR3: CASSPPSGEQYF

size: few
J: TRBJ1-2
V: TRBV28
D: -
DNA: TGTGCCAGCAGTTTTGGACAGAAGAACTATGGCTACACCTTC
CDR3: CASSFGQKNYGYTF

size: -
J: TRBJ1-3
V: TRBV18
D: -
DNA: TGTGCCAGCTCACCTCGCGGGCTTGGAAACACCATATATTTT
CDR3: CASSPRGLGNTIYF

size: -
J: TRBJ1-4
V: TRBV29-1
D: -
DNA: TGCAGCGTCCCATCCCCAGGTGGTGAAAAACTGTTTTTT
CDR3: CSVPSPGGEKLFF